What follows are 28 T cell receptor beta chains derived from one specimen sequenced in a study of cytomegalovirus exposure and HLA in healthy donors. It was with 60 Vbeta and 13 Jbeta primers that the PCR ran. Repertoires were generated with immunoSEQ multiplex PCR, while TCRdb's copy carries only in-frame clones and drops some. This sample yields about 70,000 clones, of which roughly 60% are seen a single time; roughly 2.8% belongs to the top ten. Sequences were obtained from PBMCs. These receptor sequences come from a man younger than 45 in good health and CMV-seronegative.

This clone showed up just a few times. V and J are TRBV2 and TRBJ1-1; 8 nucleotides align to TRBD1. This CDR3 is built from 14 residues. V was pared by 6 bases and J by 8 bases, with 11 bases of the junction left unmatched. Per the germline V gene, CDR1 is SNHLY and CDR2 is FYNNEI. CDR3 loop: CASSPAGGRLEAFF. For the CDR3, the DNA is TGTGCCAGCAGCCCAGCAGGGGGCAGACTAGAAGCTTTCTTT.

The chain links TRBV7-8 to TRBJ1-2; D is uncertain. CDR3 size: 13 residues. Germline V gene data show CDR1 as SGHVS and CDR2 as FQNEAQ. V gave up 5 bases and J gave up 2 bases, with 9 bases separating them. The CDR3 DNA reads TGTGCCAGCAGCCCCAGCGGGAACTATGGCTACACCTTC. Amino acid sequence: CASSPSGNYGYTF.

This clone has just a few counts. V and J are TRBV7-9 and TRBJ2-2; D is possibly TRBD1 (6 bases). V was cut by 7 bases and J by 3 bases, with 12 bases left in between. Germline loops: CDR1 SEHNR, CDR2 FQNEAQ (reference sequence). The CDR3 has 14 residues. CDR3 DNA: TGTGCCAGCACCCCTAAGGGGGACACCGGGGAGCTGTTTTTT. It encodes CASTPKGDTGELFF. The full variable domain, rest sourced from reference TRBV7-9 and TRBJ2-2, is DTGVSQNPRHKITKRGQNVTFRCDPISEHNRLYWYRQTLGQGPEFLTYFQNEAQLEKSRLLSDRFSAERPKGSFSTLEIQRTEQGDSAMYLCASTPKGDTGELFFGEGSRLTVL.

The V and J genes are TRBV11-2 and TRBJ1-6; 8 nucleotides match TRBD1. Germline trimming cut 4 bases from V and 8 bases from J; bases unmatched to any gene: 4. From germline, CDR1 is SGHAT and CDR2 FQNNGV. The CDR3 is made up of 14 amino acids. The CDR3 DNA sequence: TGTGCCAGCAGCTCTCAGGGGGCTGATTCACCCCTCCACTTT. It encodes CASSSQGADSPLHF.

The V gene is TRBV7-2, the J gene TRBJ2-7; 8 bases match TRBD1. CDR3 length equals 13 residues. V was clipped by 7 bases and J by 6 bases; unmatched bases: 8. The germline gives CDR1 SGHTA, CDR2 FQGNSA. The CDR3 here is CASMLAGGAEQYF. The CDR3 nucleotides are TGTGCCAGCATGTTGGCAGGGGGCGCCGAGCAGTACTTC.

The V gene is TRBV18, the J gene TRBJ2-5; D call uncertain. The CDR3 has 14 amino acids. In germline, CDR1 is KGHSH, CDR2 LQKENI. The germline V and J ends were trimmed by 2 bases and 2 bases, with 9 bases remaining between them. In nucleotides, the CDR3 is TGTGCCAGCTCACCAGGTCGTAGACAAGAGACCCAGTACTTC. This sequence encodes CASSPGRRQETQYF.

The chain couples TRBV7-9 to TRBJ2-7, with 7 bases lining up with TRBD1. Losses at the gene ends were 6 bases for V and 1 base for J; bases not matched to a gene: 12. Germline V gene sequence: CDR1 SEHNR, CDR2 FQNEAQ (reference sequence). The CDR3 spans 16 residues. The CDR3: CASSTTGARKSYEQYF. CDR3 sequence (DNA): TGTGCCAGCAGTACTACAGGGGCCCGTAAATCCTACGAGCAGTACTTC.

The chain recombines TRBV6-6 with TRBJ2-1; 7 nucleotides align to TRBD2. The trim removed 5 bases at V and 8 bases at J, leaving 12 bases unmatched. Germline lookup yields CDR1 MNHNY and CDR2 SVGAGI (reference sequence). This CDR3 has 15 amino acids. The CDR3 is CASSRSGLPQDEQFF. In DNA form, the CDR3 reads TGTGCCAGCAGTCGGTCGGGACTACCTCAGGATGAGCAGTTCTTC.

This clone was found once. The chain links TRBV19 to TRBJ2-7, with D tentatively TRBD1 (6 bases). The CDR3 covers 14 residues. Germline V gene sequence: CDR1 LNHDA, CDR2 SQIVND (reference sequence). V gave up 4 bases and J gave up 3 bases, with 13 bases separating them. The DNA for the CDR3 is TGTGCCAGTAGTACCTGGGCACAGGGCTACGAGCAGTACTTC. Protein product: CASSTWAQGYEQYF.

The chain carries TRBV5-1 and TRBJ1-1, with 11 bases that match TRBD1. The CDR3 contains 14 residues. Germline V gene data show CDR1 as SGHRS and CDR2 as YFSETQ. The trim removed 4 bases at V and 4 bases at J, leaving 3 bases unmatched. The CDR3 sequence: CASSGTGGFTEAFF. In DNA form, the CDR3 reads TGCGCCAGCAGCGGGACAGGGGGGTTCACTGAAGCTTTCTTT.

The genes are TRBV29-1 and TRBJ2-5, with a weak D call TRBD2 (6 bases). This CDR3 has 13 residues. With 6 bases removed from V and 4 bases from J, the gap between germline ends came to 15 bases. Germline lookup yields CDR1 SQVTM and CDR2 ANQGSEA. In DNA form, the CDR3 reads TGCAGCGTCGCCCGGGGGTCCGGAGAGACCCAGTACTTC. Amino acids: CSVARGSGETQYF.

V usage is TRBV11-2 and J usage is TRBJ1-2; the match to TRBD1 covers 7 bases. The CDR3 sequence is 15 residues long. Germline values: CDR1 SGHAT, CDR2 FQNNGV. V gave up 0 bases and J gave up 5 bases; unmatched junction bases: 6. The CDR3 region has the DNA TGTGCCAGCAGCTTAGATCGGGCAGGGGGTTATGGCTACACCTTC. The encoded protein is CASSLDRAGGYGYTF.

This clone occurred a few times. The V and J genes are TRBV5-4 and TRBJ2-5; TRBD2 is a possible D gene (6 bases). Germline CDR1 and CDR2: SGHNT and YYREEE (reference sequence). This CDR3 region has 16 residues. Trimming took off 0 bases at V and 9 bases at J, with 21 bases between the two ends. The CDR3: CASSLGGTLLEGSQYF. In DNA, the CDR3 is TGTGCCAGCAGCTTGGGTGGGACGTTACTGGAGGGTTCCCAGTACTTC.

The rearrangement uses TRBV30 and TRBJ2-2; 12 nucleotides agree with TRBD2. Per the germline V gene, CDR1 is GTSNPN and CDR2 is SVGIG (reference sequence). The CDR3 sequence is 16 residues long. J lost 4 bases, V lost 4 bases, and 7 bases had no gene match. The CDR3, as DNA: TGTGCCTGGAATCTAGCGGGGGGGCCCGGCACCGGGGAGCTGTTTTTT. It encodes CAWNLAGGPGTGELFF.

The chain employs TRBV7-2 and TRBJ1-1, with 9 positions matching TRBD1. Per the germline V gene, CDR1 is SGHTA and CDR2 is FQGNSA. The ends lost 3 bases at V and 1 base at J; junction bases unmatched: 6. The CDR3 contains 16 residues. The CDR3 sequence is CASSFPPGQGNTEAFF. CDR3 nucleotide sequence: TGTGCCAGCAGCTTCCCCCCGGGACAGGGGAACACTGAAGCTTTCTTT.

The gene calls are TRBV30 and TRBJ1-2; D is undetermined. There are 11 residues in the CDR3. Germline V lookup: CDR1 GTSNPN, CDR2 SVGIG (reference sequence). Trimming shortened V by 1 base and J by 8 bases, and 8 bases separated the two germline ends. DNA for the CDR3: TGTGCCTGGAGTGAGGGAGGGGGCTACACCTTC. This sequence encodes CAWSEGGGYTF.

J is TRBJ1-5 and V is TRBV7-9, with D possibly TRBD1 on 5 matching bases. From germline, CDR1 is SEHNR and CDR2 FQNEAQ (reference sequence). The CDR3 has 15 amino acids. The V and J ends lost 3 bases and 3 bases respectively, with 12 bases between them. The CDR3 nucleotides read TGTGCCAGCAGCTTGGCCGGACATTTCAATCAGCCCCAGCATTTT. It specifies CASSLAGHFNQPQHF.

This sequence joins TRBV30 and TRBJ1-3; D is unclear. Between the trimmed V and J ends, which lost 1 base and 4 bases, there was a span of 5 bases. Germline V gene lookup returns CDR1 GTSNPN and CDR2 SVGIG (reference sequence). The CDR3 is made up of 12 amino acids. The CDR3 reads CAWSGAGNTIYF. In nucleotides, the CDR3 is TGTGCCTGGAGTGGAGCCGGAAACACCATATATTTT.

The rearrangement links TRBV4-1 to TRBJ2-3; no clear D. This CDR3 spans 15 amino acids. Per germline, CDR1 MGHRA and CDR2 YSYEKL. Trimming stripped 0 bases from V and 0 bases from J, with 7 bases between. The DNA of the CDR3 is TGCGCCAGCAGCCAAGAGGGCCTCAGCACAGATACGCAGTATTTT. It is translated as CASSQEGLSTDTQYF.

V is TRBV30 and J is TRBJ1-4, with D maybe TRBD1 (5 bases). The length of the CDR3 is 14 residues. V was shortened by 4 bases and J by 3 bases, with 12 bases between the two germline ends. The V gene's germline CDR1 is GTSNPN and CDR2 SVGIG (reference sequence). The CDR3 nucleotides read TGTGCCTGGAATCAGGGTATGGCTAATGAAAAACTGTTTTTT. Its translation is CAWNQGMANEKLFF.

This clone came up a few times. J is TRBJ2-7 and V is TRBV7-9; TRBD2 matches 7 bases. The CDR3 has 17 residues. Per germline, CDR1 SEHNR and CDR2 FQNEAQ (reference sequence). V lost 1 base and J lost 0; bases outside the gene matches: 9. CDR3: CASSLEVAGGFSYEQYF. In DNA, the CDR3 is TGTGCCAGCAGCTTAGAAGTTGCCGGGGGGTTCTCCTACGAGCAGTACTTC.

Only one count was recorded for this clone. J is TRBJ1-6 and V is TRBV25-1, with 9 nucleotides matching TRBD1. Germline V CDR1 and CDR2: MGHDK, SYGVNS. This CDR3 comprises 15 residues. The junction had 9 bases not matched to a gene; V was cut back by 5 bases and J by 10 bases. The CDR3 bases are TGTGCCAGCAGTAACCGGGACAGGGAATTATCACCCCTCCACTTT. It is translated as CASSNRDRELSPLHF.

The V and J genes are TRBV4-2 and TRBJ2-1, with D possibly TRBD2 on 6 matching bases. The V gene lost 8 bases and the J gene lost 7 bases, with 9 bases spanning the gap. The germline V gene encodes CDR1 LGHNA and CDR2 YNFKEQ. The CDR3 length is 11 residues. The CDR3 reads CASGAGNEQFF. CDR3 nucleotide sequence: TGTGCCAGCGGGGCGGGGAATGAGCAGTTCTTC.

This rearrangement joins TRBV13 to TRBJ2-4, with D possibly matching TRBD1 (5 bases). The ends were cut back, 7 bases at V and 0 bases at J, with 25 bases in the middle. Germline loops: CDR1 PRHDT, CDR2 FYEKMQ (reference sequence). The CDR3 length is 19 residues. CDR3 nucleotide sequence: TGTGCCAGCATCAAACCGAGTGAGGCAGCCAGGGTAGCCAAAAACATTCAGTACTTC. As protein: CASIKPSEAARVAKNIQYF.

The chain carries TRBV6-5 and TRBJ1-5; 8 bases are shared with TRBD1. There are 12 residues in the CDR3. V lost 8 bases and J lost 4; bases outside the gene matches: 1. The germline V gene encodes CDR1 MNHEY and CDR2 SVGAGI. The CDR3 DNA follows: TGTGCCAGCCGGACAGGGAATCAGCCCCAGCATTTT. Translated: CASRTGNQPQHF.

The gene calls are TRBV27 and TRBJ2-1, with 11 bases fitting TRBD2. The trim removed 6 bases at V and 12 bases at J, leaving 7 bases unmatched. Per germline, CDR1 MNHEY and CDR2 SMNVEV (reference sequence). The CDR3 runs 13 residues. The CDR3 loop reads CASSRGLAGGQFF. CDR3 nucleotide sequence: TGTGCCAGCAGCCGAGGCCTAGCGGGGGGGCAGTTCTTC.

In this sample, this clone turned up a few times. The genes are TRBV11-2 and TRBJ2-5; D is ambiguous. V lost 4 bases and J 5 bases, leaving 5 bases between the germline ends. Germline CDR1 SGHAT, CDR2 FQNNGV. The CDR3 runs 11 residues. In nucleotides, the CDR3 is TGTGCCAGCAGCTCCTCGGAGACCCAGTACTTC. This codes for CASSSSETQYF. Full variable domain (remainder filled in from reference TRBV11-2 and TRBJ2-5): EAGVAQSPRYKIIEKRQSVAFWCNPISGHATLYWYQQILGQGPKLLIQFQNNGVVDDSQLPKDRFSAERLKGVDSTLKIQPAKLEDSAVYLCASSSSETQYFGPGTRLLVL.

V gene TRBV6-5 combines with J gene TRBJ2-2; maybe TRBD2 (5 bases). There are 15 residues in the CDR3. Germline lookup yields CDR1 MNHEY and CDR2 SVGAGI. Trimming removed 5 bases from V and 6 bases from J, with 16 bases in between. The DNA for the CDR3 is TGTGCCAGCAGTCTCACGGACCCGAGGGCCGGGGAGCTGTTTTTT. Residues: CASSLTDPRAGELFF.